This T cell receptor beta chain was sequenced during a study of cytomegalovirus exposure and HLA in healthy donors. PCR used 60 Vbeta primers and 13 Jbeta primers. TCRdb keeps only in-frame clones here, not all; method: immunoSEQ multiplex PCR. This sample has about 210,000 clones, with about nine tenths found just once. CDR1 and CDR2 (germline): SGHVS, FQNEAQ. The CDR3 sequence is 15 residues long. V was clipped by 4 bases and J by 4 bases, with 14 bases between them. Study observations and caveats: The authors enumerated over 150 TCR beta chains as linked to cytomegalovirus.

About this clone itself: The antigen remains unidentified.

This clonotype was sampled from a boy aged 2-9 years in good health and CMV-seronegative. The sample comprised PBMCs. J is TRBJ2-1 and V is TRBV7-8; possible D gene TRBD1, 6 bases. The CDR3 DNA sequence: TGTGCCAGCAGCTCCACGGGACAACCGTACAATGAGCAGTTCTTC. Protein product: CASSSTGQPYNEQFF.